A selection of T cell receptor beta chains follows, all from one sample in a study of Ad26.COV2.S vaccination and SARS-CoV-2 variants. The protocol was immunoSEQ multiplex PCR, while the TCRdb copy is restricted to in-frame clones and leaves out a portion. The table shows under 150,000 clones, with 86% occurring only once. Here the sequenced sample was peripheral blood, taken after recovery from COVID-19. All receptors derive from a human donor who had recovered from COVID-19. Both conserved end residues are part of each CDR3. D genes are given only for firm matches. Not all rows give a size; the values are once, few, many and, for expanded clones, a class.

D,size,J,V,DNA,CDR3
.,.,TRBJ1-2,TRBV28,TGTGCCAGCAGTAACGACCGATATGGCTACACCTTC,CASSNDRYGYTF
.,.,TRBJ2-1,TRBV28,TGTGCCAGCGCAACAGAGAGCTCCTACAATGAGCAGTTCTTC,CASATESSYNEQFF
.,.,TRBJ1-1,TRBV19,TGTGCCAGTAGTGGACAGATGAACACTGAAGCTTTCTTT,CASSGQMNTEAFF
.,few,TRBJ2-7,TRBV19,TGTGCCAGTAGTTCTTCCACTGCCTACGAGCAGTACTTC,CASSSSTAYEQYF
TRBD2,.,TRBJ2-1,TRBV12-5,TGTGCTAGTGGTTTGGTACTCTCGGGACTAGCGGGGGGGCCTCCTTACAATGAGCAGTTCTTC,CASGLVLSGLAGGPPYNEQFF
.,.,TRBJ1-5,TRBV6-5,TGTGCCAGCAGGAGGGGGGCGAATCAGCCCCAGCATTTT,CASRRGANQPQHF
.,.,TRBJ1-1,TRBV12-3/TRBV12-4,TGTGCCAGCACACCTTACACTGAAGCTTTCTTT,CASTPYTEAFF
.,.,TRBJ1-1,TRBV28,TGTGCCAGCCGAAAATTGGCCGATATGAACACTGAAGCTTTCTTT,CASRKLADMNTEAFF
TRBD1,.,TRBJ2-2,TRBV2,TGTGCCAGTCAGCGGACCGGGACAGAGACCGGGGAGCTGTTTTTT,CASQRTGTETGELFF
TRBD1,few,TRBJ1-2,TRBV5-1,TGCGCCAGCAGCAATGGCGGGACAGGGGGTAGATCTGGCTACACCTTC,CASSNGGTGGRSGYTF
.,few,TRBJ1-1,TRBV7-9,TGTGCCAGCAGCCCCAGCCGTTACACTGAAGCTTTCTTT,CASSPSRYTEAFF
.,.,TRBJ1-4,TRBV19,TGTGCCAGCCCTTTTGGGGACCCAGCGATTTTT,CASPFGDPAIF
.,.,TRBJ2-1,TRBV19,TGTGCCACCGCAGCGAGTTCCTACAATGAGCAGTTCTTC,CATAASSYNEQFF
TRBD1,.,TRBJ1-3,TRBV7-2,TGTGCCAGCAGCTTAGCGCCGGGGACAGGGAAAGGAAACACCATATATTTT,CASSLAPGTGKGNTIYF
.,.,TRBJ1-5,TRBV28,TGTGCCAGCAGTTTACGCTCTCAGCCCCAGCATTTT,CASSLRSQPQHF
.,few,TRBJ2-3,TRBV6-1,TGTGCCAGCAGTGAACGGGGTGCCGTCGATACGCAGTATTTT,CASSERGAVDTQYF
TRBD1,.,TRBJ1-5,TRBV2,TGTGCCAGCAGTGAGTGGACAGGGGAGAATCAGCCCCAGCATTTT,CASSEWTGENQPQHF
.,.,TRBJ2-7,TRBV5-4,TGTGCCAGCAGCTTCTACAGGGACTTGAACGAGCAGTACTTC,CASSFYRDLNEQYF
.,.,TRBJ2-7,TRBV5-8,TGTGCCAGCAGCTTGGAGGGCCTCGAGCAGTACTTC,CASSLEGLEQYF
.,.,TRBJ2-3,TRBV5-4,TGTGCCAGCAGCCCTACTAGAAGCACAGATACGCAGTATTTT,CASSPTRSTDTQYF
.,.,TRBJ1-3,TRBV5-1,TGCGCCAGCAGCCACCGGGCCGACCAGGGAAACACCATATATTTT,CASSHRADQGNTIYF